This TCR beta chain derives from a study of human T cells and chemical hapten exposure. Time point noted: patch test 1, 2 weeks after DPC sensitization. Treatment reported: therapeutic diphenylcyclopropenone sensitization with weekly scalp DPC. This clonotype showed up many times. TCRdb reprocessed the RACE reads via MiXCR and lists one record per CDR3 protein. The table has about 82,000 distinct CDR3 sequences, about 10% seen once. The CDR3 has 15 residues. Trimming removed 1 base from V and 8 bases from J; junction bases left unmatched: 4. Germline V gene data show CDR1 as DFQATT and CDR2 as SNEGSKA (reference sequence).

The clonotype was recovered from a woman in her 50s with alopecia areata. Some clones in this sample may be carry-over from other donors' samples. The sequencing used whole blood, collected in connection with sensitization to the hapten diphenylcyclopropenone (DPC). The gene calls are TRBV20-1 and TRBJ1-6; 11 bases align to TRBD1. This CDR3 reads CSARGGTGGYSPLHF. The DNA for the CDR3 is TGCAGTGCTAGAGGAGGGACAGGGGGATATTCACCCCTCCACTTT.